Each of the 14 T cell receptor beta chains below was sequenced from the same sample in a study of early T cells in non-severe SARS-CoV-2 infection. TCRdb recomputed calls from the 5' RACE reads with MiXCR, one row per CDR3 protein. The sample carries some 80,000 distinct CDR3 sequences, approximately 13% recorded once. Material: whole blood. The receptors originated from an adult who was a healthcare worker with PCR-confirmed SARS-CoV-2 infection or an uninfected control (not recorded which).

The sample holds many counts of this clonotype. The V call is TRBV6-1, the J call TRBJ2-7; TRBD1 matches 7 bases. CDR3 length: 23 residues. J gave up 4 bases and V 0 bases, and 30 bases lay outside the gene matches. Germline values: CDR1 MNHNS, CDR2 SASEGT. CDR3 nucleotides: TGTGCCAGCAGTGAAGCGCATCGCGGCAGGGGGTTACTAATACCAGGGCAGGGGTACGAGCAGTACTTC. The encoded protein is CASSEAHRGRGLLIPGQGYEQYF.

The chain links TRBV5-6 to TRBJ1-4, with 9 bases lining up with TRBD1. The CDR3 is 16 residues long. With 4 bases clipped from V and 4 bases from J, the junction kept 8 bases outside the gene matches. Germline CDR1 reads SGHDT; CDR2 reads YYEEEE. This CDR3 reads CASSLTDRGHNEKLFF. In nucleotides, the CDR3 is TGTGCCAGCAGCCTGACGGACAGGGGCCATAATGAAAAACTGTTTTTT.

The CDR3 DNA follows: TGTGCCAGCAAGAGGAGGTACACTATTGACGGCTACACCTTC. This codes for CASKRRYTIDGYTF. The rearrangement links TRBV5-4 to TRBJ1-2; D uncertain. The germline V gene encodes CDR1 SGHNT and CDR2 YYREEE (reference sequence). Trimming took 6 bases from V and 8 from J, leaving 20 bases between them. This CDR3 is 14 amino acids long.

The chain combines TRBV29-1 with TRBJ1-2, with TRBD1 identical over 8 bases. This CDR3 is built from 12 residues. With 1 base clipped from V and 7 bases from J, the junction kept 2 bases outside the gene matches. Germline assignment: CDR1 SQVTM and CDR2 ANQGSEA. The CDR3: CSVEGTGFGYTF. The CDR3 DNA sequence: TGCAGCGTTGAAGGGACAGGGTTTGGCTACACCTTC.

The chain carries TRBV4-3 and TRBJ2-3; TRBD1 aligns across 9 bases. Germline lookup yields CDR1 LGHNA and CDR2 YSLEER. V lost 3 bases to trimming and J lost 5 bases; unmatched junction nucleotides: 3. The CDR3 runs to 14 residues. Here the CDR3 reads CASSQRTGVDTQYF. CDR3 nucleotides: TGCGCCAGCAGCCAGAGGACAGGGGTAGATACGCAGTATTTT.

This clonotype turned up a few times. This chain links TRBV6-1 with TRBJ1-5; tentative D call: TRBD1 (5 bases). Germline CDR1 and CDR2: MNHNS and SASEGT. The CDR3 has 19 residues. The V and J ends lost 8 bases and 9 bases respectively, with 35 bases between them. CDR3 region: CASAHPIGSDRGRVSPQHF. CDR3 bases: TGTGCCAGCGCTCACCCGATAGGATCGGACCGGGGCAGGGTTTCGCCCCAGCATTTT.

This clonotype was seen many times. The chain has TRBV6-5 and TRBJ1-1; 8 bases fit TRBD1. CDR3 length equals 15 residues. The germline V gene has CDR1 MNHEY and CDR2 SVGAGI. The V segment lost 4 bases and the J segment 5 bases; nucleotides outside the gene matches: 9. The CDR3 DNA reads as TGTGCCAGCAGTTCTTCCGGACAGGGAAGGACTGAAGCTTTCTTT. Translation: CASSSSGQGRTEAFF.

Many counts were recorded for this clonotype. The gene calls are TRBV29-1 and TRBJ1-6; D is ambiguous. Germline V gene lookup returns CDR1 SQVTM and CDR2 ANQGSEA. V shed 4 bases and J shed 6 bases, with 10 bases lying between them. There are 13 residues in the CDR3. CDR3 in amino acids: CSVAESGNSPLHF. CDR3 nucleotides: TGCAGCGTTGCAGAGTCTGGTAATTCACCCCTCCACTTT.

This clonotype has a handful of counts. This rearrangement joins TRBV2 to TRBJ1-1; no definite D call. The CDR3 consists of 15 residues. V was cut by 10 bases and J by 3 bases, with 21 bases left in between. Per germline, CDR1 SNHLY and CDR2 FYNNEI. The CDR3 sequence is CANPGSPARDTEAFF. For the CDR3, the DNA is TGTGCCAACCCCGGATCCCCGGCTCGGGACACTGAAGCTTTCTTT. Using reference TRBV2 and TRBJ1-1 for the parts outside the CDR3, the full variable domain is EPEVTQTPSHQVTQMGQEVILRCVPISNHLYFYWYRQILGQKVEFLVSFYNNEISEKSEIFDDQFSVERPDGSNFTLKIRSTKLEDSAMYFCANPGSPARDTEAFFGQGTRLTVV.

This clonotype was picked up many times. The chain is built from TRBV4-3 and TRBJ1-2, with D possibly matching TRBD1 (5 bases). Per germline, CDR1 LGHNA and CDR2 YSLEER. This CDR3 comprises 16 residues. V lost 1 base and J lost 5, with 17 bases in between. The CDR3 region has the DNA TGCGCCAGCAGCCAAGGGATCGGGCAGGGAATATATGGCTACACCTTC. This codes for CASSQGIGQGIYGYTF.

This clonotype was observed many times. This chain links TRBV6-4 with TRBJ2-3; D ambiguous. Germline CDR1 MRHNA, CDR2 SNTAGT. Between the trimmed V and J ends, which lost 3 bases and 0 bases, there was a span of 7 bases. The CDR3 is 14 residues long. CDR3 loop: CASSEIDSTDTQYF. CDR3 nucleotides: TGTGCCAGCAGTGAAATTGACAGCACAGATACGCAGTATTTT.

This clonotype showed up just a few times. The genes are TRBV12-3 or TRBV12-4 and TRBJ1-2; 10 bases are a match to TRBD1. V gave up 5 bases and J gave up 8 bases; unmatched junction bases: 8. This CDR3 has 14 amino acids. This CDR3 is CASSGGTGAIGYTF. The CDR3 nucleotides read TGTGCCAGCAGTGGAGGGACAGGGGCTATCGGCTACACCTTC.

This clonotype was counted at least ten times. The chain joins TRBV9 to TRBJ2-3; 8 bases align to TRBD2. This CDR3 has 14 amino acids. Germline V CDR1 and CDR2: SGDLS, YYNGEE. V was clipped by 5 bases and J by 7 bases; unmatched bases: 9. Written as DNA, the CDR3 is TGTGCCAGCAGTGATGTCGGGGGGGCCCATACGCAGTATTTT. Its protein product is CASSDVGGAHTQYF.

This clonotype has only a few counts. The chain recombines TRBV5-1 with TRBJ1-6; D is possibly TRBD1 (6 bases). The CDR3 is 13 residues long. From germline, CDR1 is SGHRS and CDR2 YFSETQ. The V and J ends lost 4 bases and 10 bases respectively, with 12 bases between them. The DNA for the CDR3 is TGCGCCAGCAGCCCAGGGGAACGATCACCCCTCCACTTT. Protein sequence: CASSPGERSPLHF.